Below are 28 T cell receptor beta chains sequenced from a single sample in a study of CD8 T cells in Susac syndrome (dated by TCRdb to between 2017 and 2020). The method was the immunoSEQ multiplex PCR assay. RNA was extracted with the RNeasy kit and roughly 0.45 to 1 ug was reverse transcribed using random hexamers. The public reads were reanalyzed by TCRdb: fastp trimming at Q25, MiXCR alignment, in-frame beta chains only. Rows are unified per CDR3 protein, each entry keeping the most common DNA and genes. Across this sample there are about 200,000 distinct CDR3 sequences, with about 91% seen only once. The leading ten clones occupy about 0.09% of the sample. Input material: CD4+ T cells from PBMCs. These receptors were collected from a human donor with Susac syndrome.

This rearrangement joins TRBV9 to TRBJ1-2; D remains ambiguous. The V gene lost 4 bases and the J gene lost 0 bases, with 10 bases spanning the gap. CDR1 and CDR2 from the germline V gene are SGDLS and YYNGEE. The CDR3 covers 14 residues. CDR3: CASSPDITNYGYTF. The CDR3, as DNA: TGTGCCAGCAGCCCTGACATTACTAACTATGGCTACACCTTC. Complete variable domain (other parts from reference TRBV9 and TRBJ1-2): DSGVTQTPKHLITATGQRVTLRCSPRSGDLSVYWYQQSLDQGLQFLIQYYNGEERAKGNILERFSAQQFPDLHSELNLSSLELGDSALYFCASSPDITNYGYTFGSGTRLTVV.

This rearrangement joins TRBV23-1 to TRBJ1-1; possible D gene TRBD1, 5 bases. TRBV23-1 is annotated as an ORF whose role is uncertain. V gave up 6 bases and J gave up 1 base, with 12 bases separating them. The CDR3 has 14 residues. DNA for the CDR3: TGCGCCAGCAGCCCCTGCGACAGGAACACTGAAGCTTTCTTT. Encoded protein: CASSPCDRNTEAFF.

The rearrangement joins TRBV30 to TRBJ2-1, with 11 bases fitting TRBD2. The CDR3 consists of 15 residues. The ends lost 5 bases at V and 4 bases at J; junction bases unmatched: 7. Per germline, CDR1 GTSNPN and CDR2 SVGIG (reference sequence). CDR3: CAWASGTSGYNEQFF. CDR3 nucleotide sequence: TGTGCCTGGGCCTCCGGGACTAGCGGTTACAATGAGCAGTTCTTC. Filled out from reference TRBV30 and TRBJ2-1, the complete variable domain reads SQTIHQWPATLVQPVGSPLSLECTVEGTSNPNLYWYRQAAGRGLQLLFYSVGIGQISSEVPQNLSASRPQDRQFILSSKKLLLSDSGFYLCAWASGTSGYNEQFFGPGTRLTVL.

In DNA, the CDR3 is TGTGCCTGGATCCTACAGGGGGCAAACTATGGCTACACCTTC. Amino acids: CAWILQGANYGYTF. The V and J genes are TRBV30 and TRBJ1-2, with 9 bases identical to TRBD1. V lost 4 bases, J lost 2 bases, and 5 bases stayed unmatched. This CDR3 has 14 residues. Germline V CDR1 and CDR2: GTSNPN, SVGIG (reference sequence).

This rearrangement joins TRBV5-1 to TRBJ1-2, with unresolved D. V was trimmed by 4 bases and J by 7 bases, leaving 14 bases between them. Germline assignment: CDR1 SGHRS and CDR2 YFSETQ. This CDR3 spans 13 amino acids. DNA of the CDR3: TGCGCCAGCAGCGCCGACCAGACGAGTGGCTACACCTTC. This codes for CASSADQTSGYTF.

The CDR3 region is CSANRVAGGFTDTQYF. The DNA for the CDR3 is TGCAGTGCAAACCGAGTGGCGGGGGGCTTCACAGATACGCAGTATTTT. This sequence joins TRBV20-1 and TRBJ2-3, with 8 positions matching TRBD2. The length of the CDR3 is 16 residues. The germline V gene has CDR1 DFQATT and CDR2 SNEGSKA (reference sequence). V was clipped by 6 bases and J by 2 bases; unmatched bases: 13.

J is TRBJ2-5 and V is TRBV18; TRBD1 might be the D (6 bases). The V end lost 6 bases, the J end lost 2 bases, and 22 bases lay between the germline ends. CDR3 length: 17 residues. The germline gives CDR1 KGHSH, CDR2 LQKENI. CDR3 amino acids: CASSQYWTANNQETQYF. In DNA form, the CDR3 reads TGTGCCAGCTCCCAATATTGGACAGCAAACAATCAAGAGACCCAGTACTTC.

This clonotype was seen a handful of times. The CDR3 DNA reads TGCAGCGTCACAGGACAGAGGAGCACAGATACGCAGTATTTT. It codes for CSVTGQRSTDTQYF. The chain uses TRBV29-1 and TRBJ2-3, with TRBD1 as a possible D gene (6 bases). V lost 6 bases and J 0 bases, leaving 13 bases between the germline ends. This CDR3 region has 14 residues. Germline V gives CDR1 SQVTM, CDR2 ANQGSEA.

V gene TRBV27 combines with J gene TRBJ1-4; unclear D gene. The CDR3 is 13 residues long. Germline V CDR1 and CDR2: MNHEY, SMNVEV (reference sequence). The V gene lost 4 bases and the J gene lost 8 bases, with 11 bases spanning the gap. In DNA form, the CDR3 reads TGTGCCAGCAGTTGGATCCCAACCGAAAAACTGTTTTTT. It encodes CASSWIPTEKLFF.

The V and J genes are TRBV20-1 and TRBJ2-7; D gene unclear. Looked up from germline, CDR1 is DFQATT and CDR2 is SNEGSKA (reference sequence). With 1 base removed from V and 2 bases from J, the gap between germline ends came to 27 bases. The CDR3 consists of 19 residues. CDR3 in amino acids: CSARAPADIPTLLPYEQYF. The CDR3, as DNA: TGCAGTGCTAGAGCCCCCGCCGATATACCGACACTTCTTCCCTACGAGCAGTACTTC.

The V gene is TRBV29-1, the J gene TRBJ1-2; a weak D match, TRBD1 (5 bases). The V end was cut by 3 bases, the J end by 3 bases, with 17 bases between. The CDR3 covers 15 residues. The germline V gene encodes CDR1 SQVTM and CDR2 ANQGSEA. The CDR3 DNA is TGCAGCGTTGAGGATTCCAGGGCGGGTTACTATGGCTACACCTTC. Translated: CSVEDSRAGYYGYTF.

CDR3 amino acids: CSARDKVAGYNEQFF. The CDR3 DNA reads TGCAGTGCTAGAGATAAGGTAGCGGGATACAATGAGCAGTTCTTC. The genes are TRBV20-1 and TRBJ2-1; 8 bases are shared with TRBD2. With 0 bases clipped from V and 4 bases from J, the junction kept 5 bases outside the gene matches. Germline values: CDR1 DFQATT, CDR2 SNEGSKA (reference sequence). The CDR3 is 15 residues long.

This clonotype was observed a single time. The chain uses TRBV7-2 and TRBJ2-7, with D maybe TRBD1 (7 bases). The germline V gene has CDR1 SGHTA and CDR2 FQGNSA. CDR3 length: 14 amino acids. The V end was cut by 5 bases, the J end by 4 bases, with 15 bases between. CDR3 bases: TGTGCCAGCAGCCAAGGCGGGACAGTGTACGAGCAGTACTTC. This sequence encodes CASSQGGTVYEQYF.

This chain links TRBV27 with TRBJ1-2; D remains unclear. Trimming left V 3 bases short and J 1 base short, with 6 bases between. Per germline, CDR1 MNHEY and CDR2 SMNVEV (reference sequence). This CDR3 region has 13 residues. CDR3 coding DNA: TGTGCCAGCAGTTTGACGAATAACTATGGCTACACCTTC. It translates to CASSLTNNYGYTF.

The chain is built from TRBV6-2 or TRBV6-3 and TRBJ2-3; a possible D gene is TRBD2 (6 bases). The germline CDR1 and CDR2 sequences are MNHEY and SVGEGT. The length of the CDR3 is 16 residues. Trimming removed 5 bases at V and 4 bases at J, with 19 bases between. For the CDR3, the DNA is TGTGCCAGCAGTAGCTACCGGGAGAACAGCGCAGATACGCAGTATTTT. As protein: CASSSYRENSADTQYF.

CDR3 sequence: CSASGGIQETQYF. In DNA, the CDR3 is TGCAGTGCTAGCGGGGGAATTCAAGAGACCCAGTACTTC. V and J are TRBV20-1 and TRBJ2-5; a possible D gene is TRBD2 (6 bases). The CDR3 is 13 amino acids. The germline V and J ends were trimmed by 3 bases and 2 bases, with 10 bases remaining between them. Germline lookup yields CDR1 DFQATT and CDR2 SNEGSKA (reference sequence).

The chain recombines TRBV27 with TRBJ1-2; 8 bases line up with TRBD1. J lost 4 bases, V lost 6 bases, and 13 bases had no gene match. The CDR3 loop spans 16 amino acids. CDR1 MNHEY and CDR2 SMNVEV come from the germline V gene (reference sequence). The DNA of the CDR3 is TGTGCCAGCAGCCGGGCTGGACAGGGTTATGGCTATGGCTACACCTTC. Translated, it gives CASSRAGQGYGYGYTF.

The CDR3 DNA is TGTGCCAGCAGCTCCCGGACTAGCGGGAGGGAGACCCAGTACTTC. It yields the protein CASSSRTSGRETQYF. This chain links TRBV12-3 or TRBV12-4 with TRBJ2-5; TRBD2 aligns across 14 bases. V lost 6 bases and J lost 5; bases outside the gene matches: 5. This CDR3 region has 15 residues.

The CDR3 reads CASSQDHGSSQETQYF. The CDR3 DNA reads as TGTGCCAGCAGCCAAGATCACGGTAGCAGCCAAGAGACCCAGTACTTC. J is TRBJ2-5 and V is TRBV3-1, with D unclear. The CDR3 covers 16 residues. Germline V gives CDR1 LGHDT, CDR2 YNNKEL (reference sequence). V gave up 0 bases and J gave up 1 base, with 12 bases separating them.

The chain joins TRBV7-8 to TRBJ1-5, with no clear D. V was trimmed by 1 base and J by 2 bases, leaving 9 bases between them. This CDR3 has 15 residues. CDR1 SGHVS and CDR2 FQNEAQ come from the germline V gene. The CDR3 DNA reads TGTGCCAGCAGCTTAGTTGGGCAGGGCAATCAGCCCCAGCATTTT. This sequence encodes CASSLVGQGNQPQHF. Based on the CDR3 plus reference TRBV7-8 and TRBJ1-5, the full variable domain is GAGVSQSPRYKVAKRGQDVALRCDPISGHVSLFWYQQALGQGPEFLTYFQNEAQLDKSGLPSDRFFAERPEGSVSTLKIQRTQQEDSAVYLCASSLVGQGNQPQHFGDGTRLSIL.

The chain has TRBV18 and TRBJ1-2, with a possible D match to TRBD1 (5 bases). The CDR3 covers 14 residues. Trimming stripped 2 bases from V and 8 bases from J, with 15 bases between. The V gene's germline CDR1 is KGHSH and CDR2 LQKENI. The CDR3 DNA follows: TGTGCCAGCTCACCAGAAAAAGGGACGGGCGGCTACACCTTC. This sequence encodes CASSPEKGTGGYTF.

The rearrangement joins TRBV20-1 to TRBJ1-1; 8 positions match TRBD1. Germline trimming cut 6 bases from V and 9 bases from J; bases unmatched to any gene: 18. The CDR3 has 15 amino acids. The V gene's germline CDR1 is DFQATT and CDR2 SNEGSKA (reference sequence). CDR3 sequence reads: CSARRDLTGDLKAFF. For the CDR3, the DNA is TGCAGTGCCCGGAGAGATTTGACAGGGGATTTAAAAGCTTTCTTT.

The chain joins TRBV12-3 or TRBV12-4 to TRBJ2-7; a possible D gene is TRBD2 (7 bases). This CDR3 comprises 16 residues. V was cut by 6 bases and J by 1 base, with 19 bases left in between. CDR3 DNA sequence: TGTGCCAGCAGCCCACGAGGGGGGGTGGATTCCTACGAGCAGTACTTC. As protein: CASSPRGGVDSYEQYF.

The rearrangement links TRBV6-5 to TRBJ1-2; a weak D match, TRBD1 (6 bases). In germline, CDR1 is MNHEY, CDR2 SVGAGI. This CDR3 has 15 residues. Trimming stripped 9 bases from V and 7 bases from J, with 24 bases between. CDR3 loop: CARAIKGGVGSGYTF. The CDR3 nucleotides read TGTGCCAGAGCAATAAAGGGGGGAGTAGGGTCTGGCTACACCTTC.

CDR3 region: CASSPTLTASSGANVLTF. As DNA, the CDR3 is TGTGCCAGCAGCCCTACACTGACCGCCTCCTCTGGGGCCAACGTCCTGACTTTC. The J gene is TRBJ2-6, the V gene TRBV5-6; D ambiguous. The CDR3 sequence is 18 residues long. The germline V and J ends were trimmed by 4 bases and 0 bases, with 17 bases remaining between them. Germline CDR1 SGHDT, CDR2 YYEEEE.

This clonotype was recorded only once. The V call is TRBV7-9, the J call TRBJ2-7; D might be TRBD1 or TRBD2, each matching 6 bases. CDR3 length: 15 residues. Trimming took off 2 bases at V and 4 bases at J, with 15 bases between the two ends. Germline CDR1 reads SEHNR; CDR2 reads FQNEAQ (reference sequence). For the CDR3, the DNA is TGTGCCAGCAGCTTATTGAAAAGGGGGAGGTACGAGCAGTACTTC. Translation gives CASSLLKRGRYEQYF.

The V gene is TRBV7-9, the J gene TRBJ2-7, with D maybe TRBD2 (7 bases). This CDR3 has 14 residues. Germline-derived CDR1 and CDR2 are SEHNR and FQNEAQ (reference sequence). V lost 11 bases and J lost 1, with 18 bases in between. CDR3 amino acids: CACDGGGSSYEQYF. The CDR3, as DNA: TGTGCCTGCGATGGGGGCGGGAGTTCCTACGAGCAGTACTTC. The full variable domain, rest sourced from reference TRBV7-9 and TRBJ2-7, is DTGVSQNPRHKITKRGQNVTFRCDPISEHNRLYWYRQTLGQGPEFLTYFQNEAQLEKSRLLSDRFSAERPKGSFSTLEIQRTEQGDSAMYLCACDGGGSSYEQYFGPGTRLTVT.

This chain uses TRBV28 with TRBJ2-7; D is tentatively TRBD1 or TRBD2 (5 bases each). CDR1 is MDHEN, CDR2 SYDVKM, per germline. This CDR3 is built from 19 residues. Trimming took off 7 bases at V and 2 bases at J, with 30 bases between the two ends. This chain's CDR3 is CASIQLRDGLRSGPYEQYF. CDR3 sequence (DNA): TGTGCCAGCATCCAACTCCGGGACGGTCTTCGCTCGGGACCCTACGAGCAGTACTTC.